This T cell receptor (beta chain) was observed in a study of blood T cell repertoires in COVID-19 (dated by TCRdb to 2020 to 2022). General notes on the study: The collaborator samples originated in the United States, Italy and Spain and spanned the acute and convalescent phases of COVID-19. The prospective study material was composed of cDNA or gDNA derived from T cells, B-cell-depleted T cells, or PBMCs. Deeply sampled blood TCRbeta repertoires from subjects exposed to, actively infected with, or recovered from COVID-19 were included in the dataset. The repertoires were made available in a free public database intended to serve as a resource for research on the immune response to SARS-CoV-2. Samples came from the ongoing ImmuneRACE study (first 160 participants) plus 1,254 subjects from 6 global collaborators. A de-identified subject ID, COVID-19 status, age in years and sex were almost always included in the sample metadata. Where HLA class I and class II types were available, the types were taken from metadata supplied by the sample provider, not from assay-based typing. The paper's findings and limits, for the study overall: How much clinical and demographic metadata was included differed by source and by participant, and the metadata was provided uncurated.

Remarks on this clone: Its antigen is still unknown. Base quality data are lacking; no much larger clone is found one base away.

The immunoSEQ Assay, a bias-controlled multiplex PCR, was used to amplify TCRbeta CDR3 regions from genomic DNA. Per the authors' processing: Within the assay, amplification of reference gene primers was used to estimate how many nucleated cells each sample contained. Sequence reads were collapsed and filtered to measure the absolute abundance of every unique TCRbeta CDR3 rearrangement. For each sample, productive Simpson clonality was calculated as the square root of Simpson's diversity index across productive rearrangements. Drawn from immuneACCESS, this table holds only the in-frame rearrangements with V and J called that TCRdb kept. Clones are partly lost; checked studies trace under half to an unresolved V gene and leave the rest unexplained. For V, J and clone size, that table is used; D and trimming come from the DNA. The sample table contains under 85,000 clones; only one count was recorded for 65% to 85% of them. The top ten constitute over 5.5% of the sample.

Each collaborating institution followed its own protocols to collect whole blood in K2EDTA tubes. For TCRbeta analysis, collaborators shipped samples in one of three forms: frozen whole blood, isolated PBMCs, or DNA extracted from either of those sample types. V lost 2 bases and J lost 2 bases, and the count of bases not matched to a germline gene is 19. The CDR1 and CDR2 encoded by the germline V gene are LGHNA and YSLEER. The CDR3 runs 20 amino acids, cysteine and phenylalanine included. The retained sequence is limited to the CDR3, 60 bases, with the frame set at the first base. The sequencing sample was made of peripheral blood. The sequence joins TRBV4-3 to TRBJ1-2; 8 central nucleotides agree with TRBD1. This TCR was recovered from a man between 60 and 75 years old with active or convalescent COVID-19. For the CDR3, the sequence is CASSQNTLGRDRRNNYGYTF. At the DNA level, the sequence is TGCGCCAGCAGCCAAAACACCCTAGGCCGGGACAGGAGAAACAACTATGGCTACACCTTC.